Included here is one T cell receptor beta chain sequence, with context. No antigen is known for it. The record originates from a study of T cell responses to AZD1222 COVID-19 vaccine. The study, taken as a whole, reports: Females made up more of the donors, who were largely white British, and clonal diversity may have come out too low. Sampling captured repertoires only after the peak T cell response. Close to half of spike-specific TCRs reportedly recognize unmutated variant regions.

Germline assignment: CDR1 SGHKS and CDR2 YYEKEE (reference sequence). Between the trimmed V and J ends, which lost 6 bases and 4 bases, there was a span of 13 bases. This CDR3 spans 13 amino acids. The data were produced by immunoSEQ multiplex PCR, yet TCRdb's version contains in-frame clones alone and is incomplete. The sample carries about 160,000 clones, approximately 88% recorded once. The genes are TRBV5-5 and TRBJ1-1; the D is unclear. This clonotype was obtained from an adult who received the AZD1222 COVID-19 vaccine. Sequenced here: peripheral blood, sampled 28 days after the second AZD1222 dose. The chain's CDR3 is CASTWRGVTEAFF. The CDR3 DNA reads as TGTGCCAGCACCTGGCGGGGTGTCACTGAAGCTTTCTTT.